This is a list of T cell receptor beta chains from one sample in a study of chemoradiotherapy in HPV16-positive cancers. Profiled with immunoSEQ multiplex PCR; TCRdb holds only in-frame clones, not every one. The table has approximately 14,000 clones, roughly 90% seen once; the top ten hold 2.5% to 3%. The input for sequencing was blood, taken from a patient who underwent chemoradiotherapy. The receptor set was obtained from a human donor with HPV-associated anogenital cancer. Both conserved end residues are part of each CDR3. A D gene is named only where the DNA matches it firmly. Some rows mark clone size as missing; the rest say once, few, many or name a class of expanded clone.

j_call v_call clone_size d_call cdr3_aa cdr3_nt
TRBJ1-2 TRBV19 . . CATTTRVHGYTF TGTGCCACCACAACCAGGGTCCATGGCTACACCTTC
TRBJ2-1 TRBV4-3 . . CASSQGSGSGEQFF TGCGCCAGCAGCCAAGGATCAGGGTCCGGTGAGCAGTTCTTC
TRBJ1-5 TRBV18 . TRBD1 CASSPQTGYVQPQHF TGTGCCAGCTCACCACAGACAGGGTATGTTCAGCCCCAGCATTTT
TRBJ2-5 TRBV18 . . CASSPAIQETQYF TGTGCCAGCTCACCAGCAATTCAAGAGACCCAGTACTTC
TRBJ1-2 TRBV27 . . CASSRTANYGYTF TGTGCCAGCAGCCGGACAGCCAACTATGGCTACACCTTC
TRBJ1-2 TRBV19 . . CASSTWTNYGYTF TGTGCCAGTAGTACTTGGACAAACTATGGCTACACCTTC
TRBJ1-5 TRBV4-3 . TRBD1 CASSQETGIWAQHF TGCGCCAGCAGCCAAGAGACAGGGATTTGGGCCCAGCATTTT
TRBJ1-4 TRBV30 . . CAWSVAGTGEKLFF TGTGCCTGGAGTGTAGCGGGGACGGGTGAAAAACTGTTTTTT
TRBJ2-3 TRBV9 once TRBD1 CASSVEIGTGGTDTQYF TGTGCCAGCAGCGTAGAGATTGGGACAGGGGGAACAGATACGCAGTATTTT
TRBJ2-7 TRBV18 . TRBD1 CASSTGTGGFYEQYF TGTGCCAGCTCAACCGGGACAGGGGGTTTCTACGAGCAGTACTTC
TRBJ1-1 TRBV5-1 . . CASSLTQNTEAFF TGCGCCAGCAGCTTGACGCAAAACACTGAAGCTTTCTTT
TRBJ2-3 TRBV18 once TRBD2 CASSPGLAADTQYF TGTGCCAGCTCACCGGGACTAGCGGCAGATACGCAGTATTTT
TRBJ2-7 TRBV14 . . CASSQDATYEQYF TGTGCCAGCAGCCAAGACGCGACCTACGAGCAGTACTTC
TRBJ2-2 TRBV7-3 . . CASSYQRVPTSTGELFF TGTGCCAGCAGCTACCAAAGAGTCCCGACAAGCACCGGGGAGCTGTTTTTT
TRBJ2-7 TRBV5-5 . . CASRLGWGGEQYF TGTGCCAGCAGGTTGGGGTGGGGTGGCGAGCAGTACTTC
TRBJ2-2 TRBV4-2 . . CASSQDVGGNTGELFF TGTGCCAGCAGCCAAGATGTCGGGGGGAACACCGGGGAGCTGTTTTTT
TRBJ2-5 TRBV7-2 . . CASSFETIWETQYF TGTGCCAGCAGCTTCGAGACAATTTGGGAGACCCAGTACTTC
TRBJ2-3 TRBV11-2 . TRBD2 CASSFSGGTFTDTQYF TGTGCCAGCAGCTTTAGCGGGGGGACATTCACAGATACGCAGTATTTT
TRBJ2-7 TRBV6-6 . . CASSYFPGSSYEQYF TGTGCCAGCAGTTACTTTCCTGGGAGTTCCTACGAGCAGTACTTC
TRBJ1-4 TRBV2 . . CASSEDSNFVEKLFF TGTGCCAGCAGTGAGGACAGTAATTTCGTTGAAAAACTGTTTTTT
TRBJ2-2 TRBV30 once . CACWWTGELFF TGTGCCTGTTGGTGGACCGGGGAGCTGTTTTTT
TRBJ1-2 TRBV28 once TRBD1 CASSFSDRDGYTF TGTGCCAGCAGTTTCTCGGACAGGGACGGCTACACCTTC
TRBJ1-6 TRBV5-6 . . CASSLGHPNSPLHF TGTGCCAGCAGCCTAGGACACCCTAATTCACCCCTCCACTTT
TRBJ1-6 TRBV19 . TRBD1 CASSIRDRGHSPLHF TGTGCCAGTAGTATTCGGGACAGGGGTCATTCACCCCTCCACTTT
TRBJ1-5 TRBV30 . TRBD1 CAWSEGPGGAYGYQPQHF TGTGCCTGGAGTGAGGGGCCAGGGGGCGCATATGGGTATCAGCCCCAGCATTTT
TRBJ2-7 TRBV19 . TRBD2 CASSTPSGGSYEQYF TGTGCCAGTAGTACGCCTAGCGGGGGGTCCTACGAGCAGTACTTC
TRBJ2-7 TRBV19 . . CATQGGGYYEQYF TGTGCCACACAGGGAGGAGGCTACTACGAGCAGTACTTC
TRBJ1-6 TRBV5-6 . TRBD1 CASSLAGGFHNSPLHF TGTGCCAGCAGCTTGGCAGGGGGCTTCCATAATTCACCCCTCCACTTT
TRBJ1-1 TRBV29-1 . . CRGGFGTEAFF TGCAGGGGGGGTTTTGGGACTGAAGCTTTCTTT
TRBJ2-5 TRBV7-2 . TRBD2 CASSLVSGGETQYF TGTGCCAGCAGCTTAGTTTCGGGGGGAGAGACCCAGTACTTC
TRBJ1-1 TRBV6-5 once TRBD1 CASSQGGTGGGEAFF TGTGCCAGCAGCCAAGGGGGGACAGGGGGAGGTGAAGCTTTCTTT
TRBJ2-5 TRBV6-1 . TRBD1 CASSEATGTGGETQYF TGTGCCAGCAGTGAAGCTACAGGGACAGGGGGAGAGACCCAGTACTTC
TRBJ1-5 TRBV5-5 . . CASSLHSGNQPQHF TGTGCCAGCAGCCTACACAGCGGTAATCAGCCCCAGCATTTT
TRBJ2-7 TRBV7-6 . . CASSLAASYEQYF TGTGCCAGCAGCTTAGCGGCCTCCTACGAGCAGTACTTC
TRBJ2-1 TRBV30 . TRBD1 CAWSFRTGWNEQFF TGTGCCTGGAGTTTCCGGACAGGGTGGAATGAGCAGTTCTTC
TRBJ1-1 TRBV19 . TRBD1 CASSDRANTEAFF TGTGCCAGTAGCGACAGGGCGAACACTGAAGCTTTCTTT
TRBJ1-1 TRBV14 . . CASSLQENTEAFF TGTGCCAGCAGCCTCCAGGAGAACACTGAAGCTTTCTTT
TRBJ2-7 TRBV5-4 . TRBD2 CASSPQRGGSYEQYF TGTGCCAGCAGCCCCCAGCGGGGGGGCTCTTACGAGCAGTACTTC
TRBJ2-5 TRBV7-2 . TRBD1 CASSRGQQETQYF TGTGCCAGCAGCAGGGGACAGCAAGAGACCCAGTACTTC
TRBJ1-2 TRBV6-1 . TRBD1 CASSAGTALNYGYTF TGTGCCAGCAGTGCTGGGACAGCCCTGAACTATGGCTACACCTTC
TRBJ2-5 TRBV9 . . CASSAFDRREETQYF TGTGCCAGCAGTGCCTTTGACAGGCGGGAAGAGACCCAGTACTTC
TRBJ2-7 TRBV7-7 . TRBD1 CASSGDRGHEQYF TGTGCCAGCAGCGGCGACAGGGGCCACGAGCAGTACTTC
TRBJ2-2 TRBV10-3 . . CAIRQDATGELFF TGTGCCATCCGTCAGGACGCTACCGGGGAGCTGTTTTTT
TRBJ2-3 TRBV4-2 . . CASSQEPSPKGPTDTQYF TGTGCCAGCAGCCAAGAACCGTCCCCGAAGGGCCCCACAGATACGCAGTATTTT
TRBJ2-7 TRBV2 . TRBD1 CASSDATGYSYEQYF TGTGCCAGCAGTGACGCGACAGGGTACTCCTACGAGCAGTACTTC
TRBJ1-1 TRBV7-9 . TRBD1 CASSSTTGAAGNTEAFF TGTGCCAGCAGCTCGACGACAGGGGCTGCGGGTAACACTGAAGCTTTCTTT
TRBJ2-3 TRBV5-1 once TRBD2 CASSLAAGGTDTQYF TGCGCCAGCAGCTTGGCAGCGGGGGGCACAGATACGCAGTATTTT